This is a list of T cell receptor beta chains from one sample in a study of T cells after yellow fever vaccination. MiXCR was run by TCRdb on the 5' RACE reads, yielding one entry per CDR3 protein. The sample consists of 400,000 or so distinct CDR3 sequences, 11% of them appearing once. Specimen: PBMCs, collected on the day of the first yellow fever vaccination. Source of these receptors: a man in his late teens or twenties who received the YFV17D yellow fever vaccine. The CDR3 runs from the conserved cysteine through the conserved F or W. The order of the fields is J gene, clone size, D gene, V gene, CDR3 length, CDR3 DNA, CDR3 protein. D genes are given only for firm matches. Some rows mark clone size as missing; the rest say once, few, many or name a class of expanded clone.

>TRBJ2-5|-|TRBD2|TRBV7-9|16
TGTGCCAGCAGCCCTGCAAGCGGGGGACACCAAGAGACCCAGTACTTC
CASSPASGGHQETQYF
>TRBJ1-1|-|-|TRBV7-2|15
TGTGCCAGCAGCCCGCGGACGGGCCTCACTACTGAAGCTTTCTTT
CASSPRTGLTTEAFF
>TRBJ2-7|few|-|TRBV4-1|17
TGCGCCAGCAGCCAACTAGGGACTCCGACAGGCCTCTACGAGCAGTACTTC
CASSQLGTPTGLYEQYF
>TRBJ1-2|-|TRBD1|TRBV4-2|15
TGTGCCAGCAGCCTGACCCTACAGGGGGCAGTGGGCTACACCTTC
CASSLTLQGAVGYTF
>TRBJ2-5|-|TRBD2|TRBV10-3|14
TGTGCCATCAGGCAAGCGGGGGGGCAAGAGACCCAGTACTTC
CAIRQAGGQETQYF
>TRBJ2-3|-|-|TRBV4-1|15
TGCGCCAGCAGCCAAGTAAAGGGACCCCGCCTTCAGCAGTATTTT
CASSQVKGPRLQQYF
>TRBJ2-5|few|-|TRBV3-1|15
TGTGCCAGCAGCTATAGCCCTGCTCGGCAAGAGACCCAGTACTTC
CASSYSPARQETQYF
>TRBJ1-5|many|TRBD1|TRBV12-3/TRBV12-4|15
TGTGCCAGCAGTTTATCGGGGACAGGGAATCAGCCCCAGCATTTT
CASSLSGTGNQPQHF
>TRBJ2-3|-|-|TRBV28|15
TGTGCCAGCAGTTTGTCGGGTCGGTCCACAGATACGCAGTATTTT
CASSLSGRSTDTQYF
>TRBJ2-6|few|TRBD2|TRBV12-3/TRBV12-4|16
TGTGCCAGCGGTCAGTCCGGGGGGGCTGGGGCCAACGTCCTGACTTTC
CASGQSGGAGANVLTF
>TRBJ2-3|-|-|TRBV6-5|15
TGTGCCAGCAGTTATGGGGCTAGGAGGGCAGATACGCAGTATTTT
CASSYGARRADTQYF
>TRBJ1-1|-|-|TRBV15|14
TGTGCCACCAGCGACTCCAGGGATTATACTGAAGCTTTCTTT
CATSDSRDYTEAFF
>TRBJ2-6|-|TRBD1|TRBV30|21
TGTGCCTGGAGGTTTTGGGGACAGGGGGCAAAGACAGACTCTGGGGCCAACGTCCTGACTTTC
CAWRFWGQGAKTDSGANVLTF
>TRBJ2-1|-|TRBD2|TRBV20-1|14
TGCAGTGCTAGAGTCAGCGGGGGGTTCAATGAGCAGTTCTTC
CSARVSGGFNEQFF
>TRBJ1-6|few|TRBD1|TRBV16|16
TGTGCCAGCAGCCAAGTCCAGGGGGTAGTTCGTTCACCCCTCCACTTT
CASSQVQGVVRSPLHF
>TRBJ2-3|-|TRBD2|TRBV5-4|16
TGTGCCAGCAGCCCTTTTAACAGCGGGGGTACAGATACGCAGTATTTT
CASSPFNSGGTDTQYF
>TRBJ1-6|many|-|TRBV7-2|12
TGTGCCAGCAGCTCCTATAATTCACCCCTCCACTTT
CASSSYNSPLHF
>TRBJ1-1|-|-|TRBV10-3|17
TGTGCCATCAGTGTCAGGATGTCGGACAGATTGAACACTGAAGCTATCTTT
CAISVRMSDRLNTEAIF
>TRBJ2-7|few|-|TRBV5-4|14
TGTGCCAGCAGCTTGGAGTCATCCACCTACGAGCAGTACTTC
CASSLESSTYEQYF
>TRBJ2-7|many|-|TRBV7-9|16
TGTGCCAGCAGCTTACCCCCGGGACACCCCTCCTACGAGCAGTACTTC
CASSLPPGHPSYEQYF
>TRBJ1-3|-|-|TRBV7-2|13
TGTGCCAGCATGGCATTCTCTGGAAACACCATATATTTT
CASMAFSGNTIYF
>TRBJ2-2|many|-|TRBV7-9|14
TGTGCCAGCAGCCGCATGGGGGACACCGGGGAGCTGTTTTTT
CASSRMGDTGELFF
>TRBJ2-1|few|-|TRBV7-2|14
TGTGCCAGCAGCCTCGTCGGGGGCATCCATGAGCAGTTCTTC
CASSLVGGIHEQFF
>TRBJ1-1|few|-|TRBV27|13
TGTGCCAGCAGAAGACAGATGAACACTGAAGCTTTCTTT
CASRRQMNTEAFF
>TRBJ2-4|many|TRBD1|TRBV3-1|13
TGTGCCAGCGGGACAGGGGCCAAAAACATTCAGTACTTC
CASGTGAKNIQYF
>TRBJ2-4|-|-|TRBV5-4|15
TGTGCCAGCAGCCTGGGCAGCCTAGCCAAAAACATTCAGTACTTC
CASSLGSLAKNIQYF